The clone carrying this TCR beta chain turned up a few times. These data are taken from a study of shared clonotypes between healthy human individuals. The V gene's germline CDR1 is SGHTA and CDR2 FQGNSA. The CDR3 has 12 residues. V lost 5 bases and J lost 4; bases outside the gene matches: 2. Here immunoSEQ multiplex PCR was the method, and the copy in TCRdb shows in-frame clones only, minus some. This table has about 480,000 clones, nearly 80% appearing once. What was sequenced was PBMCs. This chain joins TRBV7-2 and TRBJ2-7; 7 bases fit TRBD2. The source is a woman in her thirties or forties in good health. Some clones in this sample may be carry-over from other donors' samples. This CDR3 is CASSAGLYEQYF. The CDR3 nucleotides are TGTGCCAGCAGCGCGGGACTATACGAGCAGTACTTC. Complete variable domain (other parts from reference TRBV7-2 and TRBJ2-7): GAGVSQSPSNKVTEKGKDVELRCDPISGHTALYWYRQSLGQGLEFLIYFQGNSAPDKSGLPSDRFSAERTGGSVSTLTIQRTQQEDSAVYLCASSAGLYEQYFGPGTRLTVT.